The clone carrying this T cell receptor beta chain showed up just a few times. The antigen is not known. The data are from a study of T-cell memory formation after mild COVID-19. From 5'RACE with constant-segment primers came TCR alpha and TCR beta cDNA libraries that carried sample barcodes and UMIs. MiXCR, run by TCRdb on the 5' RACE reads, gives a single entry per CDR3 protein. Of 300,000 or so distinct CDR3 sequences detected, 15% to 20% appear once; the ten largest clones hold roughly 24%. Points from the study as a whole: Largely, contracting CD4+ clones fell within CM and EM, and contracting CD8+ clones within EMRA.

V lost 5 bases to trimming and J lost 5 bases, with 13 bases between them. Germline V lookup: CDR1 SGHRS, CDR2 YFSETQ. This CDR3 contains 13 residues. This chain connects TRBV5-1 to TRBJ1-1; D perhaps matches TRBD1 (5 bases). The source of this sequence is a young man who had mild COVID-19 (a few samples of this study predate the infection). Cell type and time point are not known. The material sequenced was PBMCs or a T cell subset sorted from them (not recorded which). The CDR3 here is CASSEPGQTEAFF. For the CDR3, the DNA is TGCGCCAGCAGTGAACCGGGGCAGACTGAAGCTTTCTTT.